This TCR beta chain was identified in a study of T cell repertoires in cytomegalovirus infection (dated by TCRdb to between 2018 and 2020). Study-level background: Peptide stimulations targeted recently identified HLA-C-restricted CMV epitopes, whose presentation resists viral immunomodulation, together with well-studied HLA-B-restricted epitopes. Donor HLA type was relevant to the analysis, as public TCR beta signatures indicated carriage of CMV infection together with the matching HLA type. On the study overall, not on this receptor specifically: In both this cohort and an independent cohort of 352 donors, the cumulative frequency of public TCR beta family members distinguished carriers of CMV infection plus the relevant HLA type. The ex vivo response was dominated by HLA-C-restricted CMV-specific TCR beta clonotypes, which also provided the single most frequent clonotype in two of eight donors.

This clonotype occurred many times. Its antigen is not yet known. Per-nucleotide qualities are absent, and no much larger clonotype sits a single base away. Trimming removed 5 bases from V and 0 bases from J, leaving 14 bases between the germline ends. The CDR3, cysteine through phenylalanine, is 17 amino acids long. The CDR3 DNA has 51 bases and is translated from base 1. The germline V gene sets CDR1 to SGHTA and CDR2 to FQGNSA. Sequencing relied on an Illumina HiSeq 1500. Using fastp trimming at Q25 and MiXCR clonotype assembly, TCRdb reanalyzed the public sequencing data and kept in-frame beta chains. Under each unique CDR3 protein, matching rows form one entry showing the most common genes and DNA. The sample includes 750,000 to 900,000 distinct CDR3 sequences, with roughly 28% observed a single time. The top ten hold around 12% of the sample. The treatment or condition label on this specimen signifies: in vitro stimulation with specific CMV peptide epitopes to enrich CMV-specific T cells.

The sequence was obtained from a human donor in good health (CMV status not recorded). Some clones in this sample may be carry-over from other donors' samples. The rearranged segments are TRBV7-2 and TRBJ1-6; a tentative D match to TRBD1 spans 6 bases. The material was cultured CD8+ T cells from PBMCs, obtained from culture after CMV antigen stimulation. For the CDR3, the sequence is CASSRGTDSSYNSPLHF. The nucleotides are TGTGCCAGCAGCAGAGGGACGGACAGCTCCTATAATTCACCCCTCCACTTT.